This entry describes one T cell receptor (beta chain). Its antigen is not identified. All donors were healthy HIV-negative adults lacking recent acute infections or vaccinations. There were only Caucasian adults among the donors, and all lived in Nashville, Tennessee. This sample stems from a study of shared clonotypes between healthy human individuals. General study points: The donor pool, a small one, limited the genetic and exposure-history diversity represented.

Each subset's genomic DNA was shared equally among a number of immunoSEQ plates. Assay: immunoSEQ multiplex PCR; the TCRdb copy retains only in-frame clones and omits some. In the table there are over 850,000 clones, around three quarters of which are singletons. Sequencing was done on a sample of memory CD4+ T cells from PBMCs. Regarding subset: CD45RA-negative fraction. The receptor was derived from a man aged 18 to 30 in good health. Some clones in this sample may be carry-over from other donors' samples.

The CDR3 spells CATRTSGILYNEQFF. CDR3 nucleotide sequence: TGTGCCACTCGGACTAGCGGGATTCTCTACAATGAGCAGTTCTTC. This chain connects TRBV2 to TRBJ2-1, with 12 positions matching TRBD2. The CDR3 consists of 15 residues. Germline V gene lookup returns CDR1 SNHLY and CDR2 FYNNEI. V dropped 10 bases and J dropped 3; count of bases not matched to a gene: 7.